This paragraph covers one T cell receptor (beta chain) sequence. The antigen is not known. With two-round multiplex PCR, TCR beta CDR3 sequences were amplified from genomic DNA. Amplification during the initial PCR round employed primers specific to each TRBV and TRBJ gene. TCRdb called the multiplex PCR reads again in MiXCR, with one record for every CDR3 protein. The sample carries approximately 8,200 distinct CDR3 sequences, roughly two thirds recorded once. This record belongs to a study of prognosis after radiotherapy for stage I lung cancer. Broader study findings: Usage of TRBV and TRBJ genes reportedly differed between metastatic and non-metastatic patients. Patients developing distant metastases showed lower Shannon entropy after stereotactic body radiation therapy.

Patients were uniformly node-negative by CT and PET/CT and had received no prior chemotherapy or radiotherapy, with no other malignancies. At each of two time points, around 6 milliliters of venous blood were taken. The CDR3 consists of 14 residues. Germline CDR1 is SNHLY and CDR2 is FYNNEI. V lost 5 bases and J 6 bases, leaving 14 bases between the germline ends. The sequence derives from a donor aged 50 or older with non-small cell lung cancer. The rearrangement joins TRBV2 to TRBJ1-5; no clear D. Specimen: PBMCs, collected before or after stereotactic body radiation therapy (not recorded which). Here the CDR3 reads CASSSLGMGQPQHF. The DNA for the CDR3 is TGTGCCAGCAGTTCGTTGGGGATGGGTCAGCCCCAGCATTTT.